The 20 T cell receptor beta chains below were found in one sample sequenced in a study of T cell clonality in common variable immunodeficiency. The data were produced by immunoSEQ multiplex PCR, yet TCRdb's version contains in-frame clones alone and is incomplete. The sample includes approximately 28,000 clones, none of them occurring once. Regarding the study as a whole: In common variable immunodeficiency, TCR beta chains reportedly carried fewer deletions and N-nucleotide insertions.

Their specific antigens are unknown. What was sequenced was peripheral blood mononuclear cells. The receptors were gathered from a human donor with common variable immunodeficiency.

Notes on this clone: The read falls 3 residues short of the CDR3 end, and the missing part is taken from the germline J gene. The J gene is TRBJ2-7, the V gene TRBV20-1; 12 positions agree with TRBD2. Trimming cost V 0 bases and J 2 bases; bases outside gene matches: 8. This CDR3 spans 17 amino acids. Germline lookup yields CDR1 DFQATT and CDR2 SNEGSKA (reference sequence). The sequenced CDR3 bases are TGCAGTGCTAGAGACGGGCTAGCGGGAGGGAACACCTACGAG. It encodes CSARDGLAGGNTYE. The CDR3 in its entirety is CSARDGLAGGNTYEQYF.

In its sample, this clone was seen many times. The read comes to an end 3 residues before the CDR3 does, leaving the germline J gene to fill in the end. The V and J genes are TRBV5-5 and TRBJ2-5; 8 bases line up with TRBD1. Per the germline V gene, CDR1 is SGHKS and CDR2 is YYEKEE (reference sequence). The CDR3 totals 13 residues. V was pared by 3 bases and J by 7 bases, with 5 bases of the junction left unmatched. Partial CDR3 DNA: TGTGCCAGCAGCTCGACAGGGGACGGGACC. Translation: CASSSTGDGT. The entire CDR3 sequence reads CASSSTGDGTQYF.

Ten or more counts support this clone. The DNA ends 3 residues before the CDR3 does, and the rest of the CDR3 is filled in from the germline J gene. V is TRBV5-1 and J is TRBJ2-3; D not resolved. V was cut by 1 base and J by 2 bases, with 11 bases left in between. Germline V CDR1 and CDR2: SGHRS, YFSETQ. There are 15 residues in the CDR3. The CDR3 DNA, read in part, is TGCGCCAGCAGCTTGCGTCCAAGCCTCACAGATACG. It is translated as CASSLRPSLTDT. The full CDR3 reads CASSLRPSLTDTQYF.

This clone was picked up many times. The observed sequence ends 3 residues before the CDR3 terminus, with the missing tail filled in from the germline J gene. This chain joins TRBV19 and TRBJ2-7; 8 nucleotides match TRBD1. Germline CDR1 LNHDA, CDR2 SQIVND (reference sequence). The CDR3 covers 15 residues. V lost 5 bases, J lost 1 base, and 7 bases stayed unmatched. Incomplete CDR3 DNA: TGTGCCAGTAGTTCCTCCGGACAGGGATCCTACGAG. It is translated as CASSSSGQGSYE. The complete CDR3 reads CASSSSGQGSYEQYF. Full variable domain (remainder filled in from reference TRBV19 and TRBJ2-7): DGGITQSPKYLFRKEGQNVTLSCEQNLNHDAMYWYRQDPGQGLRLIYYSQIVNDFQKGDIAEGYSVSREKKESFPLTVTSAQKNPTAFYLCASSSSGQGSYEQYFGPGTRLTVT.

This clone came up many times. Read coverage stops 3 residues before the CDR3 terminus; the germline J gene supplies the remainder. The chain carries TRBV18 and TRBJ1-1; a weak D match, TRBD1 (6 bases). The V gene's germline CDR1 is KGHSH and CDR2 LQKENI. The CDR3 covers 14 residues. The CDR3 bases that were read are TGTGCCAGCTCACCTTCCGGGACATCTCCCAAA. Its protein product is CASSPSGTSPK. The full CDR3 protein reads CASSPSGTSPKAFF.

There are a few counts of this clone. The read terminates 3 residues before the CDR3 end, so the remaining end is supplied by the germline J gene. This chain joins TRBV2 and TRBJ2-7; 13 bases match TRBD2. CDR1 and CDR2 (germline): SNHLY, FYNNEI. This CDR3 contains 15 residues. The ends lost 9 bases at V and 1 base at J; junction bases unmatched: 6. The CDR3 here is CASRGLAGLSYEQYF. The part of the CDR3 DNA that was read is TGTGCCAGTCGGGGACTAGCGGGATTGTCCTACGAG.

This chain's CDR3 is CASRSRLAGGPGNEQFF. Partial CDR3 DNA: TGTGCCAGCAGGTCGAGACTAGCGGGAGGGCCTGGAAATGAG. The gene calls are TRBV2 and TRBJ2-1, with TRBD2 matching 14 bases. The read gets to within 3 residues of the CDR3 end, and the germline J gene fills in the rest. Germline-derived CDR1 and CDR2 are SNHLY and FYNNEI. The junction had 11 bases not matched to a gene; V was cut back by 6 bases and J by 7 bases. This CDR3 comprises 17 residues.

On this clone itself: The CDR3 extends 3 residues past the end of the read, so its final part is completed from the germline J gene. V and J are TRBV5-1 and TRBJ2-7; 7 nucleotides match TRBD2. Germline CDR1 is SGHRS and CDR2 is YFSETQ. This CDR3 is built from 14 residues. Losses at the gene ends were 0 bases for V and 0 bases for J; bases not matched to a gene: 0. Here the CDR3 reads CASSLGGSSYEQYF. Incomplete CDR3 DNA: TGCGCCAGCAGCTTGGGCGGGAGCTCCTACGAG.

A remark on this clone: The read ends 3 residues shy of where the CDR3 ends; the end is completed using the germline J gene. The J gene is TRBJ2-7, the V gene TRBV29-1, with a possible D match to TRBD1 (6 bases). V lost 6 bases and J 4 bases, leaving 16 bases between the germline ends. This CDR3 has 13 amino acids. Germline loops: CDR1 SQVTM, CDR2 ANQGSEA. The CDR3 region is CSVTYREQYEQYF. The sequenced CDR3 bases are TGCAGCGTCACTTACAGGGAGCAATACGAG.

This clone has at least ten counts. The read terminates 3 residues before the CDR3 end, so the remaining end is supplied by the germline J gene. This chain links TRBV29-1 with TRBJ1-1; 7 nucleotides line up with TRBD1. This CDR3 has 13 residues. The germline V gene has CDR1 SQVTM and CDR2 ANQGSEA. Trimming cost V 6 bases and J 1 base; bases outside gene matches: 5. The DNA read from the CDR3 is TGCAGCGTCACGGGACAGCCGAACACTGAA. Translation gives CSVTGQPNTE. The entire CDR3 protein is CSVTGQPNTEAFF. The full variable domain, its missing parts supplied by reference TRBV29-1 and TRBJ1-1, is SAVISQKPSRDICQRGTSLTIQCQVDSQVTMMFWYRQQPGQSLTLIATANQGSEATYESGFVIDKFPISRPNLTFSTLTVSNMSPEDSSIYLCSVTGQPNTEAFFGQGTRLTVV.

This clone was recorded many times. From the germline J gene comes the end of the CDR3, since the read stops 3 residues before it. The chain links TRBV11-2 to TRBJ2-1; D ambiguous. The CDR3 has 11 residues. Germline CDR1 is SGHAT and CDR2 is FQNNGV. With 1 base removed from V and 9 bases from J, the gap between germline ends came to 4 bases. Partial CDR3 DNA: TGTGCCAGCAGCTTAGCCAGTGAG. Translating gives CASSLASE. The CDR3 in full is CASSLASEQFF.

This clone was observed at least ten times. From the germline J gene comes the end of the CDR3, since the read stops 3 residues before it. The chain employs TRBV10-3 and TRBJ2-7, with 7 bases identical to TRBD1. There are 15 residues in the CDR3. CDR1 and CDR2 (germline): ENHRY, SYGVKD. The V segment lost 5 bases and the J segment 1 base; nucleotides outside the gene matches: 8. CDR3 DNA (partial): TGTGCCATCAGTAACCTGGGACAGTCTTCCTACGAG. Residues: CAISNLGQSSYE. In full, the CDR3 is CAISNLGQSSYEQYF.

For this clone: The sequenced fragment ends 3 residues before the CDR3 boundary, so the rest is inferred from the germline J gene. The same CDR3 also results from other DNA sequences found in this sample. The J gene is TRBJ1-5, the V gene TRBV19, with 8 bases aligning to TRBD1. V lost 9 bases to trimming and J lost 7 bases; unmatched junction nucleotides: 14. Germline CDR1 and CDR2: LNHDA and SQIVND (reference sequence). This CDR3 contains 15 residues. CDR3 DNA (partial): TGTGCCAGCACGCCCGGACAGGGTCGACCGCAGCCC. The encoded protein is CASTPGQGRPQP. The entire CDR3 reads CASTPGQGRPQPQHF.

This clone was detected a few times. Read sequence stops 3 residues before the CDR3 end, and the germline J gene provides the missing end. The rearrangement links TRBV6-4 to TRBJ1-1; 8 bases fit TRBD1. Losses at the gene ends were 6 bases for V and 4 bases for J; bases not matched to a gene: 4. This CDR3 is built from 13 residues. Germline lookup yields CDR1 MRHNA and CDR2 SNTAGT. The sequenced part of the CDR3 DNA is TGTGCCAGCAGAAGGACAGGGAGCACTGAA. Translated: CASRRTGSTE. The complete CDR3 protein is CASRRTGSTEAFF.

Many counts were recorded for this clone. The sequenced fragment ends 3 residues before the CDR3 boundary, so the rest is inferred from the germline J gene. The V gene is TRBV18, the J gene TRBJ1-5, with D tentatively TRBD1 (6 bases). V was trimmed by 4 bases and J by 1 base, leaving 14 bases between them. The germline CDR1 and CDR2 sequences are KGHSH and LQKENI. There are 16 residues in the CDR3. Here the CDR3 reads CASSREGVHSNQPQHF. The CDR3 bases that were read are TGTGCCAGCTCACGAGAGGGGGTACACAGCAATCAGCCC. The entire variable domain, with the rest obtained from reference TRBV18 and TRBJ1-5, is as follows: NAGVMQNPRHLVRRRGQEARLRCSPMKGHSHVYWYRQLPEEGLKFMVYLQKENIIDESGMPKERFSAEFPKEGPSILRIQQVVRGDSAAYFCASSREGVHSNQPQHFGDGTRLSIL.

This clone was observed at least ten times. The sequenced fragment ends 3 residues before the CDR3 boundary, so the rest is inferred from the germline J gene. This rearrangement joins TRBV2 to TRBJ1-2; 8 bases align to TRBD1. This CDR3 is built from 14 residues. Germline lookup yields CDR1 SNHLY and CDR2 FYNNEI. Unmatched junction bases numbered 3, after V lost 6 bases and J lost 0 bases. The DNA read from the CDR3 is TGTGCCAGCAGACGACAGGGGTCTAACTATGGC. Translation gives CASRRQGSNYG. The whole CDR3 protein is CASRRQGSNYGYTF.

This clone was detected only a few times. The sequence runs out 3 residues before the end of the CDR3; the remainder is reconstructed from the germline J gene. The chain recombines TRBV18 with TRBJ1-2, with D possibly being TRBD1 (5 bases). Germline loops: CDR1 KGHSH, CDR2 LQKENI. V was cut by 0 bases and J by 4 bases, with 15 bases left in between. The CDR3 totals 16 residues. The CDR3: CASSPPTVPEVYGYTF. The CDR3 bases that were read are TGTGCCAGCTCACCACCGACAGTTCCAGAAGTCTATGGC.

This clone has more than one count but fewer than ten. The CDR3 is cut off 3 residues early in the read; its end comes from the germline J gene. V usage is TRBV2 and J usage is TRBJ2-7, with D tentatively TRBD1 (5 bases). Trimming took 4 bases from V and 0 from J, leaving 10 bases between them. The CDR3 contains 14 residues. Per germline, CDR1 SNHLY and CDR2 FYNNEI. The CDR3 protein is CASSGPDNSYEQYF. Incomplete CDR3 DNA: TGTGCCAGCAGTGGACCGGACAACTCCTACGAG. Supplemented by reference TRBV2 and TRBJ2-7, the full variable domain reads EPEVTQTPSHQVTQMGQEVILRCVPISNHLYFYWYRQILGQKVEFLVSFYNNEISEKSEIFDDQFSVERPDGSNFTLKIRSTKLEDSAMYFCASSGPDNSYEQYFGPGTRLTVT.

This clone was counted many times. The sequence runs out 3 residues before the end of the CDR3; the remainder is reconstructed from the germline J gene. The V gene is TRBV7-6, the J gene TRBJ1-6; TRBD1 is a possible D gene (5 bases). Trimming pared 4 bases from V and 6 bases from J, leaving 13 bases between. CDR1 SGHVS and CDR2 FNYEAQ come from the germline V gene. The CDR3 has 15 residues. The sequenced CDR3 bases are TGTGCCAGCAGCTCAGTCCTGGGGGGTAATTCACCC. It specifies CASSSVLGGNSP. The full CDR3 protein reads CASSSVLGGNSPLHF. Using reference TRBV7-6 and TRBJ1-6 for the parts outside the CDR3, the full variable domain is GAGVSQSPRYKVTKRGQDVALRCDPISGHVSLYWYRQALGQGPEFLTYFNYEAQQDKSGLPNDRFSAERPEGSISTLTIQRTEQRDSAMYRCASSSVLGGNSPLHFGNGTRLTVT.

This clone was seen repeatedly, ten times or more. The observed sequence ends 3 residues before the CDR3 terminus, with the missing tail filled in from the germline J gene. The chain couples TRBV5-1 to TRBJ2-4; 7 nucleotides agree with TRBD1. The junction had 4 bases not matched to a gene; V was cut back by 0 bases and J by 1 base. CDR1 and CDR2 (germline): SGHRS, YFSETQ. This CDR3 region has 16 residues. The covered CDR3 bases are TGCGCCAGCAGCTTGGGAGGGGGCGCCGCCAAAAACATT. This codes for CASSLGGGAAKNI. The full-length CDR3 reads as CASSLGGGAAKNIQYF.